The entry that follows covers one T cell receptor (beta chain) sequence. Per the original methods: How many nucleated cells were present was estimated from reference gene primer amplification. Profiled with immunoSEQ multiplex PCR; TCRdb holds only in-frame clones, not every one. The V and J calls and the clone size are those of that table, but D and trimming were determined from the DNA. The table has 350,000 to 500,000 clones, more than 70% seen once; the top ten hold about 1.5%. Germline CDR1 is MNHEY and CDR2 is SVGAGI. The CDR3 is 11 residues long. Trimming cost V 7 bases and J 8 bases, with 11 bases left between them. These data are taken from a study of blood T cell repertoires in COVID-19. Study in general: The United States, Italy and Spain were the sources of the acute and convalescent COVID-19 samples.

Source material: PBMCs or T cells enriched from blood (not recorded which). This chain uses TRBV6-5 with TRBJ1-2, with D tentatively TRBD1 (5 bases). The sequence was obtained from a woman aged 18-29 years who had been exposed to COVID-19. The CDR3 spells CASNQNRGYTF. CDR3 nucleotides: TGTGCCAGCAACCAAAACAGGGGCTACACCTTC.